This TCR beta chain was found in a study of CD8 T cells in ankylosing spondylitis. Germline CDR1 and CDR2: WSHSY and SAAADI. CDR3 size: 14 residues. Trimming pared 5 bases from V and 1 base from J, leaving 12 bases between. This clonotype appeared many times. Its antigen is not known. Points from the study as a whole: Relatively scarce in peripheral blood, disease-linked clones were CD8+.

TCRdb passed the 5' RACE reads through MiXCR, listing each CDR3 protein once. The table has about 360,000 distinct CDR3 sequences, roughly 22% seen once; the top ten hold around 13%. The V call is TRBV10-2, the J call TRBJ2-7; D is possibly TRBD2 (5 bases). The TCR comes from a male donor with ankylosing spondylitis or in good health (not recorded which). The sequencing input was blood, either unsorted or a sorted T cell fraction (not recorded which). The CDR3 reads CASSTGKASYEQYF. CDR3 DNA: TGCGCCAGCAGTACCGGGAAGGCGTCCTACGAGCAGTACTTC.